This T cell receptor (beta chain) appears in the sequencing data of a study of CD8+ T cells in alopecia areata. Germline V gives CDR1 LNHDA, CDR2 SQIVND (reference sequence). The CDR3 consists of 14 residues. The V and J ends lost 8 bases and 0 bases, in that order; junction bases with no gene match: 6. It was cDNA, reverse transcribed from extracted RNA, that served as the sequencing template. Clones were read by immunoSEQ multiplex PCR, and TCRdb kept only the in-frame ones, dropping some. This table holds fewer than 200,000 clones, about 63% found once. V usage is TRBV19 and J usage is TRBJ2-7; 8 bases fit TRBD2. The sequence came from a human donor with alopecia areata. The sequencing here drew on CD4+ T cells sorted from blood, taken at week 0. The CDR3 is CASAKRGNSYEQYF. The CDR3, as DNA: TGTGCCAGTGCAAAGCGGGGGAACTCCTACGAGCAGTACTTC.